A single sample is the source of the 17 T cell receptor beta chains below, sequenced in a study of shared clonotypes between healthy human individuals. The repertoire was sequenced with immunoSEQ multiplex PCR; TCRdb's copy has only in-frame clones and lacks some. The table includes approximately 980,000 clones, about 80% detected once. The sequencing sample was made of memory CD4+ T cells sorted from blood. Subset specified: CD45RA-negative fraction. The receptors originated from a man between 18 and 29 years old in good health.

J is TRBJ2-3 and V is TRBV7-3; maybe TRBD2 (5 bases). The ends were cut back, 3 bases at V and 2 bases at J, with 6 bases in the middle. Per germline, CDR1 SGHTA and CDR2 FQGTGA. The CDR3 has 13 residues. CDR3 loop: CASSFGDTDTQYF. CDR3 DNA sequence: TGTGCCAGCAGCTTCGGGGACACAGATACGCAGTATTTT.

The chain links TRBV29-1 to TRBJ1-5, with a possible D match to TRBD1 (5 bases). CDR1 and CDR2 from the germline V gene are SQVTM and ANQGSEA. Between the trimmed V and J ends, which lost 5 bases and 7 bases, there was a span of 15 bases. The CDR3 sequence is 13 residues long. The CDR3 DNA reads TGCAGCGTTACTCAGGGTGTGGGACAGCCCCAGCATTTT. It translates to CSVTQGVGQPQHF.

The rearrangement links TRBV7-2 to TRBJ2-1; 9 bases map to TRBD2. The CDR3 has 15 residues. In germline, CDR1 is SGHTA, CDR2 FQGNSA. Trimming removed 7 bases from V and 6 bases from J; junction bases left unmatched: 10. CDR3 in DNA: TGTGCCAGCACCCCGGGTAGCGGGGGTCTCAATGAGCAGTTCTTC. Translation gives CASTPGSGGLNEQFF.

This clone was found a few times. V is TRBV30 and J is TRBJ1-6, with 8 bases that match TRBD1. Germline V gene sequence: CDR1 GTSNPN, CDR2 SVGIG (reference sequence). The ends lost 3 bases at V and 9 bases at J; junction bases unmatched: 7. The CDR3 extends over 14 amino acids. The CDR3 reads CAWRPTGGGSPLHF. The CDR3 DNA reads TGTGCCTGGAGGCCCACAGGGGGAGGTTCACCCCTCCACTTT.

This clone came up a few times. This CDR3 is also generated by other DNA sequences in the sample. V gene TRBV6-5 combines with J gene TRBJ1-1; D gene uncertain. The CDR3 is 12 residues long. Germline loops: CDR1 MNHEY, CDR2 SVGAGI. The germline V and J ends were trimmed by 5 bases and 1 base, with 5 bases remaining between them. The CDR3 spells CASSRKNTEAFF. CDR3 DNA: TGTGCCAGCAGTCGCAAGAACACTGAAGCTTTCTTT.

This clone came up once. The chain couples TRBV28 to TRBJ1-2, with TRBD1 identical over 9 bases. The germline V gene has CDR1 MDHEN and CDR2 SYDVKM. Trimming removed 3 bases from V and 8 bases from J; junction bases left unmatched: 13. The length of the CDR3 is 16 residues. CDR3 coding DNA: TGTGCCAGCAGTTTGCCCGGGACAGGGCGGGGGAGCGGCTACACCTTC. Translated: CASSLPGTGRGSGYTF.

CDR3 sequence reads: CASSIGGATNEKLFF. Written as DNA, the CDR3 is TGTGCCAGTAGTATAGGAGGGGCGACTAATGAAAAACTGTTTTTT. The gene calls are TRBV19 and TRBJ1-4, with D possibly being TRBD1 (5 bases). This CDR3 region has 15 residues. Trimming cost V 1 base and J 2 bases, with 8 bases left between them. From germline, CDR1 is LNHDA and CDR2 SQIVND (reference sequence).

This clone was recorded only once. This chain connects TRBV28 to TRBJ2-5; D unresolved. This CDR3 has 12 amino acids. The germline V and J ends were trimmed by 3 bases and 5 bases, with 7 bases remaining between them. Germline V gene sequence: CDR1 MDHEN, CDR2 SYDVKM. The CDR3 nucleotides are TGTGCCAGCAGTTTCGTGGGGGAGACCCAGTACTTC. Protein: CASSFVGETQYF.

This clone was counted many times. The chain has TRBV2 and TRBJ2-3; D perhaps matches TRBD2 (6 bases). V lost 6 bases to trimming and J lost 4 bases, with 14 bases between them. CDR1 and CDR2 (germline): SNHLY, FYNNEI. The CDR3 runs to 14 residues. CDR3 loop: CASRRGLSADTQYF. CDR3 DNA: TGTGCCAGCAGGCGGGGCCTGAGCGCAGATACGCAGTATTTT.

This clone was recorded once. V usage is TRBV6-1 and J usage is TRBJ1-1; D gene unclear. CDR1 is MNHNS, CDR2 SASEGT, per germline. V lost 8 bases, J lost 4 bases, and 17 bases lay in between. The CDR3 loop spans 14 amino acids. In nucleotides, the CDR3 is TGTGCCAGCGGTTATGAGGTCGGTAGCACTGAAGCTTTCTTT. This gives the protein CASGYEVGSTEAFF.

This clone showed up just a few times. The gene calls are TRBV7-3 and TRBJ1-2, with D maybe TRBD1 (5 bases). From germline, CDR1 is SGHTA and CDR2 FQGTGA. CDR3 length: 15 amino acids. Trimming stripped 1 base from V and 8 bases from J, with 17 bases between. The CDR3 loop is CASSLKGGGAGGYTF. In nucleotides, the CDR3 is TGTGCCAGCAGCTTAAAAGGAGGAGGGGCTGGCGGCTACACCTTC. The variable domain in full, with the rest retrieved from reference TRBV7-3 and TRBJ1-2, is GAGVSQTPSNKVTEKGKYVELRCDPISGHTALYWYRQSLGQGPEFLIYFQGTGAADDSGLPNDRFFAVRPEGSVSTLKIQRTERGDSAVYLCASSLKGGGAGGYTFGSGTRLTVV.

The sample holds a few counts of this clone. This chain links TRBV30 with TRBJ1-1, with 11 bases matching TRBD1. CDR3 length: 16 residues. Germline assignment: CDR1 GTSNPN and CDR2 SVGIG (reference sequence). V was clipped by 1 base and J by 5 bases; unmatched bases: 9. CDR3 nucleotides: TGTGCCTGGAGTGCGGGACAGGGGGGGCCGAAGACTGAAGCTTTCTTT. This sequence encodes CAWSAGQGGPKTEAFF.

The chain carries TRBV30 and TRBJ1-3; no clear D. In germline, CDR1 is GTSNPN, CDR2 SVGIG (reference sequence). The V gene lost 0 bases and the J gene lost 5 bases, with 11 bases spanning the gap. This CDR3 contains 14 residues. CDR3 amino acids: CAWSVPGVRNTIYF. The CDR3 coding sequence is TGTGCCTGGAGTGTACCCGGGGTGAGAAACACCATATATTTT.

The chain is built from TRBV2 and TRBJ1-2; 7 bases align to TRBD1. V lost 0 bases and J lost 6; bases outside the gene matches: 7. This CDR3 contains 15 residues. From germline, CDR1 is SNHLY and CDR2 FYNNEI. This CDR3 reads CASSEAQGQINGYTF. The CDR3 DNA reads TGTGCCAGCAGTGAAGCACAGGGGCAAATAAATGGCTACACCTTC.

On this clone: This specimen includes other DNA sequences encoding the same CDR3. The rearrangement joins TRBV2 to TRBJ1-3; the D is unclear. This CDR3 comprises 14 residues. The V end lost 4 bases, the J end lost 0 bases, and 7 bases lay between the germline ends. Germline values: CDR1 SNHLY, CDR2 FYNNEI. The CDR3 loop is CASSVESSGNTIYF. The CDR3 DNA follows: TGTGCCAGCAGTGTAGAGAGCTCTGGAAACACCATATATTTT.

This CDR3 reads CASSSAREQYF. CDR3 DNA: TGCGCCAGCAGCTCCGCCCGGGAGCAGTACTTC. The chain is built from TRBV5-1 and TRBJ2-7; no definite D call. This CDR3 is 11 amino acids long. Trimming removed 3 bases at V and 7 bases at J, with 8 bases between. Germline V CDR1 and CDR2: SGHRS, YFSETQ.

This chain uses TRBV7-9 with TRBJ1-6; tentative D call: TRBD1 (6 bases). V lost 3 bases, J lost 5 bases, and 23 bases lay in between. The V gene's germline CDR1 is SEHNR and CDR2 FQNEAQ (reference sequence). This CDR3 comprises 19 residues. The CDR3 nucleotides read TGTGCCAGCAGCTTTGGGGGGCTCAGCCGGTCCCTGAATAATTCACCCCTCCACTTT. Its translation: CASSFGGLSRSLNNSPLHF.